The 21 T cell receptor beta chains below all came from one sample that was sequenced in a study of T cells after yellow fever vaccination. TCRdb used MiXCR to reprocess the 5' RACE reads, holding one entry per CDR3 protein. The sample lists 500,000 to 650,000 distinct CDR3 sequences, 9% to 15% occurring once. Here the sequenced sample was PBMCs, taken on the day of the yellow fever booster vaccination. These receptors originate from a man in his thirties or forties who received the YFV17D yellow fever vaccine.

The chain carries TRBV3-1 and TRBJ1-1; possible D gene TRBD1, 6 bases. The ends were cut back, 5 bases at V and 1 base at J, with 20 bases in the middle. Germline assignment: CDR1 LGHDT and CDR2 YNNKEL (reference sequence). There are 17 residues in the CDR3. CDR3 loop: CASSNPLGRGPNTEAFF. The CDR3 DNA reads TGTGCCAGCAGCAACCCATTAGGCAGGGGCCCGAACACTGAAGCTTTCTTT.

The sample holds many counts of this clonotype. V is TRBV20-1 and J is TRBJ2-1, with 11 bases that match TRBD2. CDR1 DFQATT and CDR2 SNEGSKA come from the germline V gene (reference sequence). Trimming cost V 4 bases and J 8 bases; bases outside gene matches: 10. The CDR3 totals 15 residues. The CDR3 bases are TGCAGTGCTACCGGACTAGCGGGTAGAGGTTATGAGCAGTTCTTC. Protein sequence: CSATGLAGRGYEQFF.

This clonotype was counted ten times or more. This chain joins TRBV15 and TRBJ2-2; TRBD2 matches at 7 bases. Germline trimming cut 3 bases from V and 6 bases from J; bases unmatched to any gene: 4. The CDR3 is 14 residues long. Germline values: CDR1 LNHNV, CDR2 YYDKDF (reference sequence). This CDR3 reads CATSSREVAGELFF. The CDR3 DNA is TGTGCCACCAGCAGTCGGGAGGTGGCCGGGGAGCTGTTTTTT.

This clonotype was observed a few times. The gene calls are TRBV10-3 and TRBJ2-3, with D unresolved. Per germline, CDR1 ENHRY and CDR2 SYGVKD. The CDR3 spans 15 residues. V was pared by 3 bases and J by 2 bases, with 12 bases between. The CDR3 is CAISEGGRITDTQYF. The DNA for the CDR3 is TGTGCCATCAGTGAAGGTGGAAGGATCACAGATACGCAGTATTTT.

This clonotype was seen at least ten times. This rearrangement joins TRBV21-1 to TRBJ2-7; TRBD1, as called in the table, went unchecked against the DNA. TRBV21-1 represents a pseudogene. CDR3 length equals 12 residues. CDR3 protein: CASSRTVYEQYF. In nucleotides, the CDR3 is TGTGCCAGCAGCAGGACAGTGTACGAGCAGTACTTC.

This chain links TRBV20-1 with TRBJ1-5, with no clear D. V was cut by 1 base and J by 5 bases, with 3 bases left in between. CDR3 size: 11 residues. Per germline, CDR1 DFQATT and CDR2 SNEGSKA (reference sequence). CDR3 nucleotide sequence: TGCAGTGCTAGAGGGGATCAGCCCCAGCATTTT. This translates into CSARGDQPQHF.

This clonotype was seen many times. The V gene is TRBV20-1, the J gene TRBJ2-1; 7 bases agree with TRBD1. The V segment lost 6 bases and the J segment 15 bases; nucleotides outside the gene matches: 11. Germline V CDR1 and CDR2: DFQATT, SNEGSKA (reference sequence). The CDR3 length is 11 residues. In DNA form, the CDR3 reads TGCAGTGCGACTCTTGACAGGGCTTTGTTCTTC. It encodes CSATLDRALFF.

The J gene is TRBJ2-7, the V gene TRBV18, with D perhaps TRBD2 (5 bases). The germline V gene encodes CDR1 KGHSH and CDR2 LQKENI. There are 12 residues in the CDR3. Deletions cut 6 bases from V and 3 bases from J, with 9 bases between. CDR3 region: CASSRVHYEQYF. CDR3 nucleotide sequence: TGTGCCAGCTCGCGGGTACACTACGAGCAGTACTTC.

In its sample, this clonotype was seen a few times. The chain joins TRBV6-5 to TRBJ2-7; perhaps TRBD2 as D (6 bases). Germline CDR1 and CDR2: MNHEY and SVGAGI. V was cut by 2 bases and J by 3 bases, with 8 bases left in between. The CDR3 length is 13 residues. The CDR3 here is CASSYASDYEQYF. In DNA, the CDR3 is TGTGCCAGCAGTTACGCTAGCGACTACGAGCAGTACTTC.

The table lists this clonotype with a few counts. The chain employs TRBV7-9 and TRBJ2-1; D may be TRBD2 (6 bases). V was trimmed by 2 bases and J by 6 bases, leaving 11 bases between them. Germline lookup yields CDR1 SEHNR and CDR2 FQNEAQ (reference sequence). The CDR3 spans 14 residues. The DNA for the CDR3 is TGTGCCAGCAGCTTACCCACTAGCCCCAATGAGCAGTTCTTC. Translating gives CASSLPTSPNEQFF.

The table lists this clonotype with many counts. The rearrangement uses TRBV29-1 and TRBJ2-4; TRBD2 agrees at 7 bases. In germline, CDR1 is SQVTM, CDR2 ANQGSEA. CDR3 length equals 14 residues. The trim removed 4 bases at V and 7 bases at J, leaving 10 bases unmatched. CDR3 sequence: CSVGEREKGNIQYF. The CDR3, as DNA: TGCAGCGTTGGCGAGCGGGAAAAGGGGAACATTCAGTACTTC.

The sample holds a few counts of this clonotype. CDR3 amino acids: CASSLVGLSSDEQFF. Written as DNA, the CDR3 is TGTGCCAGCAGCTTAGTGGGACTCTCAAGTGATGAGCAGTTCTTC. The V gene is TRBV7-2, the J gene TRBJ2-1; the D gene is possibly TRBD2 (6 bases). Trimming stripped 1 base from V and 8 bases from J, with 15 bases between. The length of the CDR3 is 15 residues. Germline V CDR1 and CDR2: SGHTA, FQGNSA. Full variable domain (missing parts from reference TRBV7-2 and TRBJ2-1): GAGVSQSPSNKVTEKGKDVELRCDPISGHTALYWYRQSLGQGLEFLIYFQGNSAPDKSGLPSDRFSAERTGGSVSTLTIQRTQQEDSAVYLCASSLVGLSSDEQFFGPGTRLTVL.

This clonotype occurred a few times. The chain employs TRBV19 and TRBJ1-2; weak D call: TRBD1 (6 bases). The germline V gene has CDR1 LNHDA and CDR2 SQIVND (reference sequence). This CDR3 spans 14 amino acids. V was trimmed by 7 bases and J by 3 bases, leaving 15 bases between them. This CDR3 reads CASNRAGSDYGYTF. The DNA of the CDR3 is TGTGCCAGTAACAGGGCGGGGAGCGACTATGGCTACACCTTC. Looking up the rest from reference TRBV19 and TRBJ1-2 gives the full variable domain: DGGITQSPKYLFRKEGQNVTLSCEQNLNHDAMYWYRQDPGQGLRLIYYSQIVNDFQKGDIAEGYSVSREKKESFPLTVTSAQKNPTAFYLCASNRAGSDYGYTFGSGTRLTVV.

This clonotype was observed a handful of times. Written as DNA, the CDR3 is TGTGCCAGCTCACCGCAGCGGGAGGCGTACAATGAGCAGTTCTTC. Its protein product is CASSPQREAYNEQFF. J is TRBJ2-1 and V is TRBV18; 9 nucleotides align to TRBD2. Looked up from germline, CDR1 is KGHSH and CDR2 is LQKENI. J lost 4 bases, V lost 3 bases, and 4 bases had no gene match. The length of the CDR3 is 15 residues.

This clonotype came up a few times. This chain connects TRBV6-1 to TRBJ1-1; 7 bases match TRBD1. The J segment lost 6 bases and the V segment lost 5 bases, leaving 12 bases of the junction unmatched. The germline gives CDR1 MNHNS, CDR2 SASEGT. CDR3 length: 15 amino acids. The CDR3 sequence: CASSRSHSGTAEAFF. CDR3 sequence (DNA): TGTGCCAGCAGTCGGTCCCATTCCGGGACAGCTGAAGCTTTCTTT.

CDR3 amino acids: CASSPRVAGDLYQETQYF. For the CDR3, the DNA is TGTGCCAGCAGCCCCCGGGTAGCGGGAGACCTGTACCAAGAGACCCAGTACTTC. V usage is TRBV7-3 and J usage is TRBJ2-5; the match to TRBD2 covers 9 bases. The CDR3 is 18 residues long. With V trimmed by 5 bases and J by 0 bases, 13 bases remained unmatched. CDR1 is SGHTA, CDR2 FQGTGA, per germline.

The V gene is TRBV20-1, the J gene TRBJ2-3, with 7 bases that match TRBD1. V shed 2 bases, J shed 9 bases, and the junction held 8 bases outside the gene matches. Germline assignment: CDR1 DFQATT and CDR2 SNEGSKA (reference sequence). CDR3 length: 13 residues. The CDR3 loop is CSARTTGRATQYF. The CDR3, as DNA: TGCAGTGCTAGAACGACAGGGCGAGCGACGCAGTATTTT.

This clonotype appeared a few times. The chain combines TRBV29-1 with TRBJ2-3; unclear D gene. Per the germline V gene, CDR1 is SQVTM and CDR2 is ANQGSEA. The CDR3 loop spans 12 amino acids. V was trimmed by 2 bases and J by 2 bases, leaving 5 bases between them. The CDR3 region is CSVESDTDTQYF. CDR3 sequence (DNA): TGCAGCGTTGAATCTGACACAGATACGCAGTATTTT.

The chain has TRBV29-1 and TRBJ2-7; weak D call: TRBD1 (6 bases). This CDR3 comprises 13 residues. Germline V CDR1 and CDR2: SQVTM, ANQGSEA. Between the trimmed V and J ends, which lost 3 bases and 5 bases, there was a span of 14 bases. Written as DNA, the CDR3 is TGCAGCGTTGACCCAGGGGAGAGCGACGAGCAGTACTTC. It codes for CSVDPGESDEQYF.

This clonotype has more than one count but fewer than ten. This rearrangement joins TRBV7-2 to TRBJ2-5; D gene uncertain. This CDR3 has 13 residues. Between the trimmed V and J ends, which lost 5 bases and 7 bases, there was a span of 14 bases. Germline V gene data show CDR1 as SGHTA and CDR2 as FQGNSA. The CDR3 DNA follows: TGTGCCAGCAGCCCGGGTCCGGGTATGACCCAGTACTTC. This translates into CASSPGPGMTQYF. Full variable domain (missing parts from reference TRBV7-2 and TRBJ2-5): GAGVSQSPSNKVTEKGKDVELRCDPISGHTALYWYRQSLGQGLEFLIYFQGNSAPDKSGLPSDRFSAERTGGSVSTLTIQRTQQEDSAVYLCASSPGPGMTQYFGPGTRLLVL.

The rearrangement links TRBV29-1 to TRBJ1-3; D call uncertain. The CDR3 is 14 amino acids. Trimming cost V 2 bases and J 4 bases, with 12 bases left between them. Germline V gene data show CDR1 as SQVTM and CDR2 as ANQGSEA. For the CDR3, the DNA is TGCAGCGTTGAATCTCCACCGGGGGGAAACACCATATATTTT. Protein: CSVESPPGGNTIYF. Variable domain in full (rest from reference TRBV29-1 and TRBJ1-3): SAVISQKPSRDICQRGTSLTIQCQVDSQVTMMFWYRQQPGQSLTLIATANQGSEATYESGFVIDKFPISRPNLTFSTLTVSNMSPEDSSIYLCSVESPPGGNTIYFGEGSWLTVV.